One sample yielded the 29 T cell receptor beta chains listed below, sequenced in a study of CD8 T cells in ankylosing spondylitis. Findings and limits, study-wide: Seemingly characteristic of ankylosing spondylitis blood was a TCR beta motif consisting of about 8 highly homologous variants.

These TCRs are of unknown antigen specificity. One entry per CDR3 protein, called by TCRdb with MiXCR from the 5' RACE reads. This sample has roughly 440,000 distinct CDR3 sequences, with 17% found just once. The specimen sequenced was blood, either unsorted or a sorted T cell fraction (not recorded which). The source is a male donor with ankylosing spondylitis.

V is TRBV6-6 and J is TRBJ2-3, with D unresolved. Germline CDR1 MNHNY, CDR2 SVGAGI (reference sequence). CDR3 length equals 13 residues. V was clipped by 2 bases and J by 6 bases, with 9 bases between them. This CDR3 reads CASSYPSEDTQYF. The CDR3 DNA reads as TGTGCCAGCAGTTACCCCAGCGAGGATACGCAGTATTTT.

The genes are TRBV30 and TRBJ2-7, with D maybe TRBD2 (6 bases). Germline CDR1 reads GTSNPN; CDR2 reads SVGIG (reference sequence). The V gene lost 5 bases and the J gene lost 2 bases, with 16 bases spanning the gap. This CDR3 comprises 14 residues. CDR3 coding DNA: TGTGCCTGGTCCCCCGGGACTTTCCCCTACGAGCAGTACTTC. Its protein is CAWSPGTFPYEQYF.

The chain is built from TRBV20-1 and TRBJ1-2, with D perhaps matching TRBD1 (5 bases). This CDR3 spans 12 amino acids. Germline V gene data show CDR1 as DFQATT and CDR2 as SNEGSKA (reference sequence). Deletions cut 3 bases from V and 4 bases from J, with 9 bases between. This CDR3 reads CSARRDFYGYTF. The CDR3 DNA follows: TGCAGTGCTAGGAGGGACTTCTATGGCTACACCTTC.

This clonotype was counted a few times. The V and J genes are TRBV2 and TRBJ2-1; 8 nucleotides align to TRBD1. J gave up 4 bases and V 1 base, and 3 bases lay outside the gene matches. Germline V lookup: CDR1 SNHLY, CDR2 FYNNEI. This CDR3 comprises 15 residues. CDR3 region: CASSEGRGPYNEQFF. The CDR3 DNA reads as TGTGCCAGCAGTGAAGGCAGGGGGCCTTACAATGAGCAGTTCTTC.

V gene TRBV27 combines with J gene TRBJ2-7; 12 positions match TRBD2. With V trimmed by 4 bases and J by 3 bases, 4 bases remained unmatched. Germline lookup yields CDR1 MNHEY and CDR2 SMNVEV (reference sequence). This CDR3 spans 15 amino acids. The DNA for the CDR3 is TGTGCCAGCAGTTCTCTAGCGGGAGGGCACTACGAGCAGTACTTC. Translating it yields CASSSLAGGHYEQYF.

There are a few counts of this clonotype. The J gene is TRBJ2-7, the V gene TRBV18; 9 nucleotides agree with TRBD1. The CDR3 is 20 residues long. Unmatched junction bases numbered 21, after V lost 1 base and J lost 5 bases. Germline CDR1 and CDR2: KGHSH and LQKENI. The DNA for the CDR3 is TGTGCCAGCTCACCACTGACTGGGGGGAGCAACAGGGGGCGCTTCAACGAGCAGTACTTC. The encoded protein is CASSPLTGGSNRGRFNEQYF.

The V call is TRBV7-2, the J call TRBJ2-7; D may be TRBD2 (5 bases). Between the trimmed V and J ends, which lost 2 bases and 0 bases, there was a span of 8 bases. Germline lookup yields CDR1 SGHTA and CDR2 FQGNSA. The CDR3 sequence is 14 residues long. The CDR3: CASSLSGISYEQYF. The CDR3 DNA is TGTGCCAGCAGCTTAAGCGGAATCTCCTACGAGCAGTACTTC. Full variable domain (outside the CDR3, taken from reference TRBV7-2 and TRBJ2-7): GAGVSQSPSNKVTEKGKDVELRCDPISGHTALYWYRQSLGQGLEFLIYFQGNSAPDKSGLPSDRFSAERTGGSVSTLTIQRTQQEDSAVYLCASSLSGISYEQYFGPGTRLTVT.

V gene TRBV5-1 combines with J gene TRBJ2-7; D is possibly TRBD1 (6 bases). CDR1 and CDR2 from the germline V gene are SGHRS and YFSETQ. The CDR3 covers 15 residues. Trimming took off 4 bases at V and 0 bases at J, with 14 bases between the two ends. CDR3 loop: CASSAQGTSSYEQYF. Here the CDR3 DNA reads TGCGCCAGCAGCGCCCAGGGGACGTCCTCCTACGAGCAGTACTTC. Looking up the rest from reference TRBV5-1 and TRBJ2-7 gives the full variable domain: KAGVTQTPRYLIKTRGQQVTLSCSPISGHRSVSWYQQTPGQGLQFLFEYFSETQRNKGNFPGRFSGRQFSNSRSEMNVSTLELGDSALYLCASSAQGTSSYEQYFGPGTRLTVT.

The chain has TRBV3-1 and TRBJ1-1; possible D gene TRBD1, 5 bases. The CDR3 contains 15 residues. Per germline, CDR1 LGHDT and CDR2 YNNKEL (reference sequence). The V and J ends lost 2 bases and 3 bases respectively, with 13 bases between them. CDR3: CASSQKLGPYTEAFF. The CDR3 bases are TGTGCCAGCAGCCAAAAATTGGGGCCTTACACTGAAGCTTTCTTT.

This chain uses TRBV5-6 with TRBJ2-1; TRBD2 agrees at 9 bases. The CDR3 totals 15 residues. Germline lookup yields CDR1 SGHDT and CDR2 YYEEEE. V shed 1 base, J shed 8 bases, and the junction held 7 bases outside the gene matches. The CDR3 DNA follows: TGTGCCAGCAGCTTGTTTTCTAGCGGGGCCGATGAGCAGTTCTTC. It translates to CASSLFSSGADEQFF.

The V gene is TRBV6-2 or TRBV6-3, the J gene TRBJ2-1, with 13 bases lining up with TRBD2. Germline CDR1 is MNHEY and CDR2 is SVGEGT. The CDR3 totals 19 residues. V was clipped by 7 bases and J by 6 bases; unmatched bases: 18. CDR3 in DNA: TGTGCCAGCACTCTAGGAGAGACTAGCGGGAGGTTAGTGGCCAATGAGCAGTTCTTC. Translating gives CASTLGETSGRLVANEQFF.

This clonotype was seen many times. Relative to the germline gene, one junction end is altered; a read error may explain this. The rearrangement links TRBV7-9 to TRBJ2-3, with D hard to call. The CDR3 has 11 residues. CDR1 and CDR2 from the germline V gene are SEHNR and FQNEAQ (reference sequence). The CDR3 spells CASSATDTQYF. Written as DNA, the CDR3 is TGCGCCAGCAGTGCCACAGATACGCAGTATTTT. Together with reference TRBV7-9 and TRBJ2-3, the CDR3 gives the full variable domain: DTGVSQNPRHKITKRGQNVTFRCDPISEHNRLYWYRQTLGQGPEFLTYFQNEAQLEKSRLLSDRFSAERPKGSFSTLEIQRTEQGDSAMYLCASSATDTQYFGPGTRLTVL.

The rearrangement links TRBV7-9 to TRBJ2-3, with 8 bases that match TRBD1. The CDR3 spans 15 residues. CDR1 SEHNR and CDR2 FQNEAQ come from the germline V gene (reference sequence). The junction had 6 bases not matched to a gene; V was cut back by 4 bases and J by 3 bases. The CDR3 DNA reads TGTGCCAGCAGCTCTTCCGGGACAGGAACAGATACGCAGTATTTT. Translated, it gives CASSSSGTGTDTQYF.

This clonotype was seen only a few times. The chain recombines TRBV28 with TRBJ2-7, with D perhaps TRBD1 (6 bases). This CDR3 has 15 amino acids. The V gene lost 4 bases and the J gene lost 0 bases, with 13 bases spanning the gap. Germline V CDR1 and CDR2: MDHEN, SYDVKM. The CDR3 bases are TGTGCCAGCAGTTCAGGGGCTGAATCCTCCTACGAGCAGTACTTC. Translated, it gives CASSSGAESSYEQYF.

This clonotype was seen a handful of times. The chain combines TRBV5-1 with TRBJ1-2; TRBD1 matches at 8 bases. V was pared by 2 bases and J by 4 bases, with 7 bases of the junction left unmatched. This CDR3 is 15 amino acids long. The V gene's germline CDR1 is SGHRS and CDR2 YFSETQ. This chain's CDR3 is CASSLPGGVGYGYTF. The CDR3 nucleotides are TGCGCCAGCAGCTTACCAGGGGGCGTCGGCTATGGCTACACCTTC. The full variable domain, completed using reference TRBV5-1 and TRBJ1-2, is KAGVTQTPRYLIKTRGQQVTLSCSPISGHRSVSWYQQTPGQGLQFLFEYFSETQRNKGNFPGRFSGRQFSNSRSEMNVSTLELGDSALYLCASSLPGGVGYGYTFGSGTRLTVV.

The chain combines TRBV6-1 with TRBJ2-1; TRBD1 matches 7 bases. In germline, CDR1 is MNHNS, CDR2 SASEGT. With 8 bases clipped from V and 6 bases from J, the junction kept 10 bases outside the gene matches. There are 14 residues in the CDR3. Here the CDR3 reads CASGRTGFGNEQFF. CDR3 nucleotide sequence: TGTGCCAGCGGTCGGACAGGTTTTGGCAATGAGCAGTTCTTC.

In its sample, this clonotype was seen a few times. V usage is TRBV6-1 and J usage is TRBJ1-1, with D unclear. This CDR3 has 15 amino acids. Trimming stripped 8 bases from V and 4 bases from J, with 20 bases between. In germline, CDR1 is MNHNS, CDR2 SASEGT. The CDR3 protein is CASRVLAGIATEAFF. CDR3 DNA: TGTGCCAGCCGGGTCCTGGCGGGGATCGCCACTGAAGCTTTCTTT.

Concerning this clonotype: One end of the junction varies from germline; a read error may be responsible. The J gene is TRBJ2-6, the V gene TRBV20-1; 8 positions agree with TRBD2. Germline CDR1 is DFQATT and CDR2 is SNEGSKA (reference sequence). CDR3 length equals 16 residues. The CDR3 DNA sequence: TGCTGTGCTAGTGCAGGACTAGCTGCTGGGGCCAACGTCCTGACTTTC. This encodes CCASAGLAAGANVLTF.

This clonotype was seen repeatedly, ten times or more. The CDR3 reads CASIRDAGNEQFF. The CDR3 DNA reads as TGTGCCAGCATTCGGGACGCCGGCAATGAGCAGTTCTTC. The V call is TRBV2, the J call TRBJ2-1; D possibly matches TRBD1 or TRBD2 (5 bases each). CDR3 length equals 13 residues. V gave up 7 bases and J gave up 6 bases, with 13 bases separating them. From germline, CDR1 is SNHLY and CDR2 FYNNEI.

CDR3 coding DNA: TGTGCCAGCACCCGGACAGCGGGCACAGATACGCAGTATTTT. Its translation: CASTRTAGTDTQYF. The rearrangement links TRBV27 to TRBJ2-3, with a weak D call TRBD1 (6 bases). From germline, CDR1 is MNHEY and CDR2 SMNVEV (reference sequence). The CDR3 is made up of 14 amino acids. Trimming left V 7 bases short and J 1 base short, with 12 bases between.

The chain is built from TRBV5-6 and TRBJ2-1, with D perhaps matching TRBD1 or TRBD2 (5 bases each). In germline, CDR1 is SGHDT, CDR2 YYEEEE. The CDR3 contains 17 residues. Trimming took off 0 bases at V and 5 bases at J, with 18 bases between the two ends. The CDR3 DNA is TGTGCCAGCAGCTTGGGGCCGGGACGACTTACAAACAATGAGCAGTTCTTC. Residues: CASSLGPGRLTNNEQFF.

There are many counts of this clonotype. V is TRBV29-1 and J is TRBJ1-1; 9 nucleotides line up with TRBD1. CDR3 length equals 13 residues. With V trimmed by 7 bases and J by 4 bases, 7 bases remained unmatched. Per the germline V gene, CDR1 is SQVTM and CDR2 is ANQGSEA. The CDR3, as DNA: TGCAGCGCCCGGGACAGGGTTGGCACTGAAGCTTTCTTT. The encoded protein is CSARDRVGTEAFF. The full variable domain, completed using reference TRBV29-1 and TRBJ1-1, is SAVISQKPSRDICQRGTSLTIQCQVDSQVTMMFWYRQQPGQSLTLIATANQGSEATYESGFVIDKFPISRPNLTFSTLTVSNMSPEDSSIYLCSARDRVGTEAFFGQGTRLTVV.

The rearrangement joins TRBV20-1 to TRBJ2-1; D possibly corresponds to TRBD1 (5 bases). The CDR3 has 15 amino acids. V was cut by 6 bases and J by 7 bases, with 22 bases left in between. The V gene's germline CDR1 is DFQATT and CDR2 SNEGSKA (reference sequence). The CDR3 sequence is CSAPRVITGLNEQFF. CDR3 nucleotides: TGCAGTGCCCCCAGGGTGATAACAGGATTAAATGAGCAGTTCTTC.

The rearrangement joins TRBV7-3 to TRBJ2-2; either TRBD1 or TRBD2 may fit D (6 bases each). V was pared by 5 bases and J by 6 bases, with 10 bases between. This CDR3 has 13 residues. The germline CDR1 and CDR2 sequences are SGHTA and FQGTGA. CDR3 region: CASSGGPAGELFF. CDR3 nucleotides: TGTGCCAGCAGCGGGGGGCCGGCCGGGGAGCTGTTTTTT.

The V call is TRBV11-2, the J call TRBJ1-2; TRBD1 matches at 7 bases. Unmatched junction bases numbered 5, after V lost 2 bases and J lost 2 bases. This CDR3 is built from 15 residues. Germline-derived CDR1 and CDR2 are SGHAT and FQNNGV. CDR3 loop: CASSLSGQLNYGYTF. In DNA, the CDR3 is TGTGCCAGCAGCTTATCGGGACAGTTAAACTATGGCTACACCTTC.

This clonotype was found a few times. This rearrangement joins TRBV5-1 to TRBJ1-1; D unresolved. V was shortened by 0 bases and J by 3 bases, with 9 bases between the two germline ends. CDR1 and CDR2 from the germline V gene are SGHRS and YFSETQ. This CDR3 is 14 amino acids long. CDR3 protein: CASSLAAGDTEAFF. The DNA of the CDR3 is TGCGCCAGCAGCTTGGCGGCCGGGGACACTGAAGCTTTCTTT.

The chain has TRBV30 and TRBJ1-5, with D maybe TRBD1 (6 bases). The CDR3 length is 13 residues. Germline values: CDR1 GTSNPN, CDR2 SVGIG (reference sequence). The V gene lost 0 bases and the J gene lost 6 bases, with 9 bases spanning the gap. The CDR3 reads CAWSVEGVQPQHF. Written as DNA, the CDR3 is TGTGCCTGGAGTGTGGAGGGGGTTCAGCCCCAGCATTTT.

This chain joins TRBV19 and TRBJ1-1; no clear D. Trimming left V 11 bases short and J 5 bases short, with 24 bases between. Germline CDR1 and CDR2: LNHDA and SQIVND (reference sequence). The CDR3 consists of 15 residues. Here the CDR3 reads CASRGSGRRNTEAFF. The DNA for the CDR3 is TGTGCCTCAAGAGGATCAGGCAGGCGGAATACTGAAGCTTTCTTT.

This clonotype occurred a few times. The chain links TRBV20-1 to TRBJ2-1, with 9 bases lining up with TRBD1. The CDR3 spans 17 residues. V trimming: 1 base; J trimming: 1 base; junction bases outside the gene matches: 8. Germline V gives CDR1 DFQATT, CDR2 SNEGSKA (reference sequence). DNA of the CDR3: TGCAGTGCTAGAGCTACAGGGGGCGGGGGTTCCTACAATGAGCAGTTCTTC. It codes for CSARATGGGGSYNEQFF.